The sequence of this T cell receptor (beta chain) was determined in a study of long-term antiretroviral therapy in people with HIV. V shed 1 base and J 4 bases; nucleotides not matched to a gene: 6. The CDR3 spans 15 residues. CDR1 LNHDA and CDR2 SQIVND come from the germline V gene (reference sequence). Study findings and constraints: Controls had broader CDR3 length ranges than HIV repertoires did.

Regarding this clone: What it binds is not known.

Survey level was the resolution at which the v3.0 immunoSEQ assay ran. The method was immunoSEQ multiplex PCR; TCRdb's version includes in-frame clones alone and lacks a portion of them. The sample has about 30,000 clones; about 85% are singletons. The receptor was derived from a man in his forties with HIV. This chain joins TRBV19 and TRBJ2-7, with TRBD2 identical over 8 bases. Here the sequenced sample was unsorted PBMCs, taken 3 years after starting antiretroviral therapy. The CDR3 coding sequence is TGTGCCAGTAGTATAGGGGTAGCGGGGACTTACGAGCAGTACTTC. It codes for CASSIGVAGTYEQYF.